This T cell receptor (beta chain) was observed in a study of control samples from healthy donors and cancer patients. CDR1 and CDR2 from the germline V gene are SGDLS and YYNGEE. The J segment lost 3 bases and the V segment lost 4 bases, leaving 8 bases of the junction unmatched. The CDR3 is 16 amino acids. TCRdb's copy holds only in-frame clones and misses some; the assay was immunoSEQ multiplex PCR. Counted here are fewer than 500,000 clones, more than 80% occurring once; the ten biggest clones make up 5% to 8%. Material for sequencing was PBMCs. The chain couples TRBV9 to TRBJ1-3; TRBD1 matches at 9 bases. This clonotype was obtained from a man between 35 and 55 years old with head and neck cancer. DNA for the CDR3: TGTGCCAGCAGCTCATATACAGGGGGCTTTGGAAACACCATATATTTT. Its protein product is CASSSYTGGFGNTIYF.